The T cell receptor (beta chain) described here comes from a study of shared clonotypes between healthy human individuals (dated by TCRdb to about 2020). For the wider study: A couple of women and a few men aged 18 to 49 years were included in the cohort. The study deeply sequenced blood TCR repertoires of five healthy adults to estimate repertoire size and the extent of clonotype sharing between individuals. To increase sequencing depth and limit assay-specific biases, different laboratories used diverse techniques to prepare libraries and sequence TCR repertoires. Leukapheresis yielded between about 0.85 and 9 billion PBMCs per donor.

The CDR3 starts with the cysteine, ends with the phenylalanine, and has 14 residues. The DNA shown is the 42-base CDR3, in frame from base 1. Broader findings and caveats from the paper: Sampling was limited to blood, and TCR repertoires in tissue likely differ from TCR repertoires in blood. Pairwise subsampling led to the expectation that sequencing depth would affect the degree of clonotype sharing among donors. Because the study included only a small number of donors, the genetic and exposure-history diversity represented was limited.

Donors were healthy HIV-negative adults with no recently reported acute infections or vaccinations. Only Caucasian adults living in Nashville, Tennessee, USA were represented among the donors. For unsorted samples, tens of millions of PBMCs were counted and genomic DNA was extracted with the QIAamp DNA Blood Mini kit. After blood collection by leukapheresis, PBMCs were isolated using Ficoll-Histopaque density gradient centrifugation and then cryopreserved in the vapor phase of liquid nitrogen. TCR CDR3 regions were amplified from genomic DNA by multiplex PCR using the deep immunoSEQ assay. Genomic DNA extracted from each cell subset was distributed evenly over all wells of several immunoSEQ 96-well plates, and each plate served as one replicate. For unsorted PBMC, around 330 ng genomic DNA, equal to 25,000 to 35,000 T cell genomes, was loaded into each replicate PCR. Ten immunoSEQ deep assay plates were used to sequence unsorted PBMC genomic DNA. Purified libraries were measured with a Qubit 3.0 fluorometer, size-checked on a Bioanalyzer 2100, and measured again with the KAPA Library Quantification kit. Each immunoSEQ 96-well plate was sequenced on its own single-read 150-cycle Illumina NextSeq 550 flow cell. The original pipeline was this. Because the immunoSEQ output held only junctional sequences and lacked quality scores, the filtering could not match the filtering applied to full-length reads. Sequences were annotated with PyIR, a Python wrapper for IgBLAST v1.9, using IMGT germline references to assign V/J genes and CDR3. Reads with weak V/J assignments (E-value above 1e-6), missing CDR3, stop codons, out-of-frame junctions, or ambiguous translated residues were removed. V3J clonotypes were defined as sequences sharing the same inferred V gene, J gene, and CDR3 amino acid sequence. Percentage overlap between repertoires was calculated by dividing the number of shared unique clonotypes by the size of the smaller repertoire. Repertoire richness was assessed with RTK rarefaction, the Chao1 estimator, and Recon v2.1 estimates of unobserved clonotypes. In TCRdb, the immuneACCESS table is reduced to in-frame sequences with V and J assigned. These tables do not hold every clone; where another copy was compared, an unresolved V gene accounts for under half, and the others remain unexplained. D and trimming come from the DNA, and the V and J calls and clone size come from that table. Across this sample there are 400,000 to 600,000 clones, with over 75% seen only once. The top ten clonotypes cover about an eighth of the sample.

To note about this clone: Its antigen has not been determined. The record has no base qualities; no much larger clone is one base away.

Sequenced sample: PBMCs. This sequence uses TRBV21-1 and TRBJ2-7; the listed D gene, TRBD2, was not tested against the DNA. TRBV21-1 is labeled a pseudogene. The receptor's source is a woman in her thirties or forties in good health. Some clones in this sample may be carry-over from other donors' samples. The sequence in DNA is TGTGCCAGCAGCTCCCCGGACTGGACCTACGAGCAGTACTTC. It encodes CASSSPDWTYEQYF.